These 9 T cell receptor beta chains were all obtained from the same sample, sequenced in a study of blood T cell repertoires in COVID-19. TCRdb's copy holds only in-frame clones and misses some; the assay was immunoSEQ multiplex PCR. The profile covers about 80,000 clones, with about four fifths appearing a single time and under 45% taken by the ten largest. The sequencing input was peripheral blood. All receptors come from a woman in her seventies with acute or convalescent COVID-19.

This clone was counted once. The V call is TRBV4-2, the J call TRBJ1-4; TRBD1 aligns across 10 bases. The V segment lost 0 bases and the J segment 10 bases; nucleotides outside the gene matches: 8. This CDR3 is built from 16 residues. Germline lookup yields CDR1 LGHNA and CDR2 YNFKEQ. The CDR3 sequence is CASSQERQGAMGKLFF. CDR3 nucleotides: TGTGCCAGCAGCCAAGAGCGACAGGGGGCGATGGGAAAACTGTTTTTT.

The chain recombines TRBV6-5 with TRBJ2-7, with a possible D match to TRBD1 (6 bases). Germline V lookup: CDR1 MNHEY, CDR2 SVGAGI. CDR3 length: 12 residues. The V end lost 11 bases, the J end lost 3 bases, and 14 bases lay between the germline ends. CDR3 DNA sequence: TGTGCCTCCGGGACACGGGACTACGAGCAGTACTTC. Protein product: CASGTRDYEQYF.

The table lists this clone with a few counts. The genes are TRBV18 and TRBJ1-2; TRBD1 matches at 7 bases. The length of the CDR3 is 13 residues. Trimming took 2 bases from V and 8 from J; bases not matched to a gene: 5. Germline CDR1 is KGHSH and CDR2 is LQKENI. CDR3 in DNA: TGTGCCAGCTCACCAAGGGACAGTAAGGGCTACACCTTC. Translating it yields CASSPRDSKGYTF.

V usage is TRBV30 and J usage is TRBJ2-7, with a possible D match to TRBD2 (5 bases). The CDR3 is 15 residues long. Germline CDR1 is GTSNPN and CDR2 is SVGIG (reference sequence). V lost 3 bases, J lost 8 bases, and 23 bases lay in between. CDR3 sequence reads: CAWREKSGSPGKQYF. The CDR3 nucleotides are TGTGCCTGGAGAGAGAAGTCGGGATCTCCCGGAAAGCAGTACTTC. Filled out from reference TRBV30 and TRBJ2-7, the complete variable domain reads SQTIHQWPATLVQPVGSPLSLECTVEGTSNPNLYWYRQAAGRGLQLLFYSVGIGQISSEVPQNLSASRPQDRQFILSSKKLLLSDSGFYLCAWREKSGSPGKQYFGPGTRLTVT.

The chain carries TRBV6-6 and TRBJ2-5; maybe TRBD2 (5 bases). The CDR3 has 15 residues. The germline V gene has CDR1 MNHNY and CDR2 SVGAGI (reference sequence). Trimming stripped 0 bases from V and 5 bases from J, with 13 bases between. CDR3 bases: TGTGCCAGCAGTTACTCGAGACGGGGTGGGGAGACCCAGTACTTC. Its protein is CASSYSRRGGETQYF.

J is TRBJ2-1 and V is TRBV24-1; 7 nucleotides match TRBD2. This CDR3 region has 13 residues. V was clipped by 4 bases and J by 11 bases; unmatched bases: 7. The germline CDR1 and CDR2 sequences are KGHDR and SFDVKD. In DNA form, the CDR3 reads TGTGCCACCAGTGACCCTACTAGCGATAAGCAGTTCTTC. This gives the protein CATSDPTSDKQFF.

The V gene is TRBV5-4, the J gene TRBJ2-2; D uncertain. Between the trimmed V and J ends, which lost 5 bases and 5 bases, there was a span of 4 bases. Germline V gene data show CDR1 as SGHNT and CDR2 as YYREEE (reference sequence). The CDR3 is 11 residues long. This CDR3 is CASSRTGELFF. The CDR3 region has the DNA TGTGCCAGCAGTCGGACCGGGGAGCTGTTTTTT.

Regarding this clone: The sample carries other DNA sequences with the same CDR3. V is TRBV29-1 and J is TRBJ2-1, with D tentatively TRBD2 (6 bases). The germline V gene has CDR1 SQVTM and CDR2 ANQGSEA. Trimming shortened V by 3 bases and J by 6 bases, and 9 bases separated the two germline ends. The CDR3 length is 12 residues. DNA of the CDR3: TGCAGCGTTGAGCCCGGGGGCAATGAGCAGTTCTTC. This codes for CSVEPGGNEQFF.

The rearrangement joins TRBV4-1 to TRBJ1-2; the match to TRBD1 covers 10 bases. The V gene end was trimmed by 3 bases and the J gene end by 7 bases; junction bases not matched to a gene: 8. Per germline, CDR1 MGHRA and CDR2 YSYEKL. The CDR3 is made up of 15 amino acids. The DNA of the CDR3 is TGCGCCAGCAGCCACCGGGACAGGGGATTAGGTGGCTACACCTTC. Amino acid sequence: CASSHRDRGLGGYTF.